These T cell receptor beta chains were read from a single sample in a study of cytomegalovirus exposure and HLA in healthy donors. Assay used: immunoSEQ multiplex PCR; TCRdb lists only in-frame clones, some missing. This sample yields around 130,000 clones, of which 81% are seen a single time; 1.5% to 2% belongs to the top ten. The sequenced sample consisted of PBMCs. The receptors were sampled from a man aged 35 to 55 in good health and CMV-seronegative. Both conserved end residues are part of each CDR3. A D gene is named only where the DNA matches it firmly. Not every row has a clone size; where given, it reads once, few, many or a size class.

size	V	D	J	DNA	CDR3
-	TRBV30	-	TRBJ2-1	TGTGCCTGGAGTCCCGCAGTCGAATACAATGAGCAGTTCTTC	CAWSPAVEYNEQFF
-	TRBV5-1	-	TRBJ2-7	TGCGCCAGCAGCGTCCAGGGCGGCTCCTACGAGCAGTACTTC	CASSVQGGSYEQYF
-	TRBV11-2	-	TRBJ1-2	TGTGCCAGCAGCAGAGGACAGCTAAGTAAGGCGGAGGATGGCTACACCTTC	CASSRGQLSKAEDGYTF
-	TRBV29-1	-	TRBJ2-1	TGCAGCGTTGATAACAGGGGCTCGGGGGTGGTTGATGAGCAGTTCTTC	CSVDNRGSGVVDEQFF
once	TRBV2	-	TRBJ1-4	TGTGCCAGCCAGACAATTTACGAAAAACTGTTTTTT	CASQTIYEKLFF
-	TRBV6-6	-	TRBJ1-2	TGTGCCAGCAGACAAGGGGCAGGGAACTATGGCTACACCTTC	CASRQGAGNYGYTF
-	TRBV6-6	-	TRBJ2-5	TGTGCCAGCAGTTACTCTTCTTACGCGGAGACCCAGTACTTC	CASSYSSYAETQYF
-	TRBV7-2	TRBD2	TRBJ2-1	TGTGCCAGCAGCTTAGCTAGCGGGAGGGGTAATGAGCAGTTCTTC	CASSLASGRGNEQFF
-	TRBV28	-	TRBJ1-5	TGTGCCAGCACCGGGACACTTAGCAATCAGCCCCAGCATTTT	CASTGTLSNQPQHF
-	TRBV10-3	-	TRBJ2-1	TGTGCCATCAGTGGGCCAACCCTAGCGTTCTCCTACAATGAGCAGTTCTTC	CAISGPTLAFSYNEQFF
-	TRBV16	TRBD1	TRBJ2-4	TGTGCCAGCAGCCCTCTGGGGACAGGGGCCCAAAACATTCAGTACTTC	CASSPLGTGAQNIQYF
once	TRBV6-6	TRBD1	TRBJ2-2	TGTGCCAGCAGCTGGACAGGCCCGCCTAACACCGGGGAGCTGTTTTTT	CASSWTGPPNTGELFF
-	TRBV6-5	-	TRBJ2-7	TGTGCCAGCAGTTACTCGAGACTCCCTCGCTACGAGCAGTACTTC	CASSYSRLPRYEQYF
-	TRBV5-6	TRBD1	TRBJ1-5	TGTGCCAGCAGCAGGACAGGGAACGGTCAGCCCCAGCATTTT	CASSRTGNGQPQHF
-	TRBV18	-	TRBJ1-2	TGTGCCAGCTCACCATATGGACTCGACTATGGCTACACCTTC	CASSPYGLDYGYTF
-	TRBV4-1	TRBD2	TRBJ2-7	TGCGCCAGCAGCCAAGGTCTAGCGGAGACCTACGAGCAGTACTTC	CASSQGLAETYEQYF
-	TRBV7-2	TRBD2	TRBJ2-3	TGTGCCAGCAGCTTAGCGCGGGGGACAGATACGCAGTATTTT	CASSLARGTDTQYF
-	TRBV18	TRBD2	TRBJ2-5	TGTGCCAGCTCATCCCGACTAGCGGGGTATCAAGAGACCCAGTACTTC	CASSSRLAGYQETQYF
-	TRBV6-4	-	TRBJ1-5	TGTGCCAGCAGCCCCCGTGAGGGCGGGCAGCCCCAGCATTTT	CASSPREGGQPQHF
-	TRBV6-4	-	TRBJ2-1	TGTGCCAGCAGCGCCAGGGGCCTATACAGTGAGCAGTTCTTC	CASSARGLYSEQFF
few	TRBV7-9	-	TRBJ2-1	TGTGCCAGCAGCCAGGACTGGTTAGGAAATGAGCAGTTCTTC	CASSQDWLGNEQFF
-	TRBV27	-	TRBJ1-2	TGTGCCAGCAGTGGGCAGGGTCCCTATGGCTACACCTTC	CASSGQGPYGYTF
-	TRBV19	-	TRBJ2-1	TGTGCCAGTAGTAAGGAGGGACAGCCGTACAATGAGCAGTTCTTC	CASSKEGQPYNEQFF
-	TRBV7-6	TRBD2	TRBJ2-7	TGTGCCAGCAGCTTAGTTGGACTAGCGGGAGAGTCGTCCTACGAGCAGTACTTC	CASSLVGLAGESSYEQYF
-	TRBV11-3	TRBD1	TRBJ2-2	TGTGCCAGCAGAGGACAGGGAAATACCGGGGAGCTGTTTTTT	CASRGQGNTGELFF
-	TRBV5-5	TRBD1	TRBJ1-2	TGTGCCAGCAGCTTGGTTCAGGGGGATCGTGGCTACACCTTC	CASSLVQGDRGYTF
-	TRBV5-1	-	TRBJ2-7	TGCGCCAGCAGCTTGAGGGTAGACAGTGGCGAGCAGTACTTC	CASSLRVDSGEQYF
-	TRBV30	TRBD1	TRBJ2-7	TGTGCCGGATCCCGGGACAGGGGGGGAACTTACGAGCAGTACTTC	CAGSRDRGGTYEQYF
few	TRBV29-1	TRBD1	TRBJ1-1	TGCAGCTGGGCCGGACAGGGCAACACTGAAGCTTTCTTT	CSWAGQGNTEAFF
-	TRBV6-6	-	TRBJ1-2	TGTGCCAGCAATACCGGGACACGGAAAAACTATGGCTACACCTTC	CASNTGTRKNYGYTF
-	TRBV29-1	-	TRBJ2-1	TGCAGCGTTGGGGCCTCCTACAATGAGCAGTTCTTC	CSVGASYNEQFF
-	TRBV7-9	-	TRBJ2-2	TGTGCCAGCAGCTTTTGGGGGCGGAACACCGGGGAGCTGTTTTTT	CASSFWGRNTGELFF
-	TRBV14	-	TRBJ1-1	TGTGCCAGCAGCCAAGCGGTAGAGAACACTGAAGCTTTCTTT	CASSQAVENTEAFF
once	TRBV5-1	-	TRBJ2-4	TGCGCCAGCAGCCCACACAGGGGGGGGCGGTCAAAAAACATTCAGTACTTC	CASSPHRGGRSKNIQYF
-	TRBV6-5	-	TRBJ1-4	TGTGCCAGCAGCCCCGGGACTCGAGGGTGGAAACTGTTTTTT	CASSPGTRGWKLFF
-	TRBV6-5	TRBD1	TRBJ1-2	TGTGCCAGCAGTTACCGCCCCATTAGAGGGGGCGGAGGCTACACCTTC	CASSYRPIRGGGGYTF
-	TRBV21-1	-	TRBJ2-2	TGTGCCAGCAGCACGAGCTGTGAGGGTACCGGGGAGCTGTTTTTT	CASSTSCEGTGELFF
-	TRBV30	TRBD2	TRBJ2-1	TGTGCCTGGAGGGAACTAGCGGAAAACAATGAGCAGTTCTTC	CAWRELAENNEQFF
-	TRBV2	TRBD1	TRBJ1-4	TGTGCCAGCAGTGTTGTTAGGGGGCCCCAGGAAAAACTGTTTTTT	CASSVVRGPQEKLFF
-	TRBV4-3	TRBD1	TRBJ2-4	TGCGCCAGCAGCCAAGATTGGCAGGGGGACATTCAGTACTTC	CASSQDWQGDIQYF
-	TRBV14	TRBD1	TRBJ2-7	TGTGCCAGCAGCCGTAATCCCGGGACAGGGGGCGAGCAGTACTTC	CASSRNPGTGGEQYF
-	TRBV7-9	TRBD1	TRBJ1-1	TGTGCCAGCAGCCCCACCGGGACAGGGGAGTTTGGAGCTTTCTTT	CASSPTGTGEFGAFF
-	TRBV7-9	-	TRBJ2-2	TGTGCCAGCAGCTTAGAAGGAGGATTTGTTGGGGAGCTGTTTTTT	CASSLEGGFVGELFF
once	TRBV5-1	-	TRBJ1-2	TGCGCCAGCAGCTGGGGCAGTTCAAGCTATGGCTACACCTTC	CASSWGSSSYGYTF
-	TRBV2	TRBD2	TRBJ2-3	TGTGCCAGCCTCGGCCTAGCGGGAGTAGACTTCCGGCACACAGATACGCAGTATTTT	CASLGLAGVDFRHTDTQYF
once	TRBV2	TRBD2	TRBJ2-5	TGTGCCAGCAGTGGAAGCGGGATGGTTGAGCAGTACTTC	CASSGSGMVEQYF
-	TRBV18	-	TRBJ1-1	TGTGCCAGCTCACCTCCCGGGTCGCCGCTCGAGGCTTTCTTT	CASSPPGSPLEAFF
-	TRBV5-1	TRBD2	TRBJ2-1	TGCGCCAGCAGCTTGATAGGAGGGAGGGCCGTCTACAATGAGCAGTTCTTC	CASSLIGGRAVYNEQFF
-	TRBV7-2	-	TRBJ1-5	TGTGCCAGCAGCTTATCGAACTATCAGCCCCAGCATTTT	CASSLSNYQPQHF
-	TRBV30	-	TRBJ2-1	TGTGCCTGGAGTGTATCACTAGTCCATGAGCAGTTCTTC	CAWSVSLVHEQFF
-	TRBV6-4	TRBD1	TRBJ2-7	TGTGCCGAGACTCGGGACAGGAACTACGAGCAGTACTTC	CAETRDRNYEQYF